This T cell receptor beta chain was captured in a study of Tregs in tolerant kidney transplant recipients. Sequenced by immunoSEQ multiplex PCR; TCRdb stores in-frame clones only, minus some. Of 15,000 to 20,000 clones in the sample, about four fifths were seen once. With 5 bases clipped from V and 6 bases from J, the junction kept 10 bases outside the gene matches. The germline CDR1 and CDR2 sequences are LNHDA and SQIVND (reference sequence). The CDR3 totals 15 residues. What was sequenced was Tregs from blood. The genes are TRBV19 and TRBJ2-7; 10 nucleotides align to TRBD2. The sequence was obtained from a human donor in good health. In nucleotides, the CDR3 is TGTGCCAGTAGTTTGAAATCGGGACTAGCGTTCGAGCAGTACTTC. Its protein product is CASSLKSGLAFEQYF.